This TCR beta chain was obtained from a study of T cells after somatic rescue of genetic block. Sequencing used immunoSEQ multiplex PCR; TCRdb keeps in-frame clones, though not all of them. This sample yields under 150,000 clones, of which under 95% are seen a single time; 1.4% to 1.5% belongs to the top ten. The V gene's germline CDR1 is SGHVS and CDR2 FNYEAQ. This CDR3 has 14 amino acids. Unmatched junction bases numbered 7, after V lost 5 bases and J lost 4 bases. The sequenced sample was peripheral blood mononuclear cells (PBMCs). This TCR derives from a woman aged 18-29 years. The chain recombines TRBV7-6 with TRBJ1-1; 7 nucleotides agree with TRBD1. This CDR3 reads CASSMTGRGTEAFF. In DNA, the CDR3 is TGTGCCAGCAGCATGACAGGGAGGGGCACTGAAGCTTTCTTT.